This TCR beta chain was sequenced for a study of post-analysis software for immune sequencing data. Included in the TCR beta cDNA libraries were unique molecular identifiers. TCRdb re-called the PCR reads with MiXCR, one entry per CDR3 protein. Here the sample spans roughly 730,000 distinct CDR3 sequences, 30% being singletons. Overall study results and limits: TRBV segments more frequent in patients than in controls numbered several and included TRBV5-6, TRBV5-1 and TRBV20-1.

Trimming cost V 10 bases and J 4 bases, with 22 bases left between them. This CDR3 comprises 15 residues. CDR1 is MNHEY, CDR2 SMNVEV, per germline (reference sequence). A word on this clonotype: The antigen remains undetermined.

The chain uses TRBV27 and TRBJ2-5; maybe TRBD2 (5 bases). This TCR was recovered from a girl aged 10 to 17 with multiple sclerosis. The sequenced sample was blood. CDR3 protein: CATKASFGGLETQYF. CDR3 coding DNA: TGTGCCACAAAGGCTAGCTTTGGAGGTTTAGAGACCCAGTACTTC.